The 24 T cell receptor beta chains reported below all come from one sample, sequenced in a study of glioma-infiltrating T cells after dendritic cell vaccination. Data came from immunoSEQ multiplex PCR; TCRdb stores just in-frame clones and leaves some out. Of about 30,000 clones in the sample, around nine tenths were seen once. Sequenced material: blood, taken before dendritic cell vaccination. The source of these receptors is a human donor with glioblastoma.

The CDR3 is CASSSQGADTQYF. The CDR3 bases are TGTGCCAGCAGCTCCCAGGGCGCAGATACGCAGTATTTT. The chain links TRBV11-3 to TRBJ2-3; D might be TRBD1 (5 bases). CDR3 length: 13 amino acids. Trimming removed 4 bases at V and 4 bases at J, with 9 bases between. Germline loops: CDR1 SGHNT, CDR2 YENEEA.

This clone was picked up one time. The chain has TRBV5-4 and TRBJ2-2; TRBD1 is a possible D gene (6 bases). V was shortened by 3 bases and J by 6 bases, with 15 bases between the two germline ends. The CDR3 spans 15 residues. Germline V gene data show CDR1 as SGHNT and CDR2 as YYREEE (reference sequence). The CDR3 here is CASSSYRETAGELFF. DNA for the CDR3: TGTGCCAGCAGCTCATACAGGGAGACGGCCGGGGAGCTGTTTTTT.

This clone was seen only a few times. The chain has TRBV7-2 and TRBJ2-5, with TRBD2 identical over 7 bases. The germline V gene encodes CDR1 SGHTA and CDR2 FQGNSA. V dropped 3 bases and J dropped 3; count of bases not matched to a gene: 4. This CDR3 has 14 residues. This CDR3 reads CASSFQSGEETQYF. DNA for the CDR3: TGTGCCAGCAGCTTCCAAAGCGGGGAAGAGACCCAGTACTTC.

The chain is built from TRBV19 and TRBJ2-3; D might be TRBD1 (6 bases). Trimming took off 4 bases at V and 1 base at J, with 18 bases between the two ends. The CDR3 length is 17 residues. The germline V gene encodes CDR1 LNHDA and CDR2 SQIVND (reference sequence). The CDR3 sequence is CASSTLRGVIGTDTQYF. CDR3 coding DNA: TGTGCCAGTAGTACTCTCAGGGGAGTCATTGGCACAGATACGCAGTATTTT.

V and J are TRBV6-5 and TRBJ2-7, with TRBD2 matching 8 bases. J gave up 6 bases and V 5 bases, and 6 bases lay outside the gene matches. Germline V gene sequence: CDR1 MNHEY, CDR2 SVGAGI. The CDR3 is 13 amino acids. The CDR3 here is CASSLTGTSEQYF. The CDR3 DNA sequence: TGTGCCAGCAGTCTAACAGGGACTAGCGAGCAGTACTTC.

CDR3 region: CASSPRDSYEQYF. The CDR3 coding sequence is TGTGCCAGCAGCCCGAGGGACAGCTACGAGCAGTACTTC. This rearrangement joins TRBV12-1 to TRBJ2-7; the table's D call, TRBD1, has no DNA check behind it. TRBV12-1 is a known pseudogene. This CDR3 spans 13 amino acids.

The gene calls are TRBV7-9 and TRBJ1-1; 7 positions agree with TRBD1. The V and J ends lost 5 bases and 0 bases, in that order; junction bases with no gene match: 3. The CDR3 sequence is 14 residues long. Per the germline V gene, CDR1 is SEHNR and CDR2 is FQNEAQ (reference sequence). This chain's CDR3 is CASSLQGMNTEAFF. CDR3 DNA sequence: TGTGCCAGCAGCCTACAGGGGATGAACACTGAAGCTTTCTTT.

The rearrangement joins TRBV11-2 to TRBJ2-1, with 12 bases aligning to TRBD2. CDR3 size: 14 residues. The V gene's germline CDR1 is SGHAT and CDR2 FQNNGV. Unmatched junction bases numbered 4, after V lost 5 bases and J lost 8 bases. CDR3 sequence reads: CASSRLAGVYEQFF. CDR3 nucleotide sequence: TGTGCCAGCAGCCGACTAGCGGGGGTTTATGAGCAGTTCTTC.

The gene calls are TRBV14 and TRBJ2-7; a weak D match, TRBD1 (5 bases). Trimming left V 1 base short and J 1 base short, with 11 bases between. Germline V CDR1 and CDR2: SGHDN, FVKESK. This CDR3 is 15 amino acids long. Written as DNA, the CDR3 is TGTGCCAGCAGCCAAGGAAGACGGACATCCTACGAGCAGTACTTC. It codes for CASSQGRRTSYEQYF.

The chain has TRBV6-5 and TRBJ2-5; no clear D. The length of the CDR3 is 15 residues. The V gene's germline CDR1 is MNHEY and CDR2 SVGAGI. V lost 0 bases, J lost 2 bases, and 10 bases lay in between. CDR3 sequence reads: CASSYSRLEQETQYF. DNA for the CDR3: TGTGCCAGCAGTTACTCAAGACTGGAACAAGAGACCCAGTACTTC.

J is TRBJ2-5 and V is TRBV28; D perhaps matches TRBD2 (5 bases). This CDR3 region has 15 residues. V dropped 4 bases and J dropped 5 bases, with 17 bases sitting between them. Germline V lookup: CDR1 MDHEN, CDR2 SYDVKM. CDR3 DNA sequence: TGTGCCAGCAGTTCGGCCAGTTCAACGGGGGAGACCCAGTACTTC. Its translation is CASSSASSTGETQYF.

This chain joins TRBV7-2 and TRBJ2-2; 8 bases are a match to TRBD2. Trimming removed 3 bases from V and 4 bases from J; junction bases left unmatched: 7. This CDR3 has 16 residues. The germline gives CDR1 SGHTA, CDR2 FQGNSA. The DNA of the CDR3 is TGTGCCAGCAGCTTTCTTCCGGGGGGGCTCACCGGGGAGCTGTTTTTT. It translates to CASSFLPGGLTGELFF.

The chain uses TRBV27 and TRBJ1-2, with D perhaps TRBD1 (6 bases). V dropped 5 bases and J dropped 7 bases, with 14 bases sitting between them. The CDR3 is 13 amino acids. Germline values: CDR1 MNHEY, CDR2 SMNVEV (reference sequence). The CDR3 DNA reads TGTGCCAGCAGTCGACAGGCTACGGGTGGCTACACCTTC. This translates into CASSRQATGGYTF.

The rearrangement joins TRBV4-1 to TRBJ2-1, with 11 bases identical to TRBD2. V lost 0 bases, J lost 6 bases, and 7 bases stayed unmatched. This CDR3 has 17 residues. Germline V lookup: CDR1 MGHRA, CDR2 YSYEKL. CDR3 DNA: TGCGCCAGCAGCCAAGATAGCGGGGGGGCCGGAAGCAATGAGCAGTTCTTC. The encoded protein is CASSQDSGGAGSNEQFF.

This clone was detected a few times. The junction differs from germline at one of its ends, possibly a read error. Other DNA sequences in the same sample also yield this CDR3. The chain joins TRBV27 to TRBJ1-6; maybe TRBD1 (6 bases). Germline V gene data show CDR1 as MNHEY and CDR2 as SMNVEV (reference sequence). CDR3 length: 14 residues. CDR3 sequence (DNA): TGTGCGAGCAACGTACAGGGACCTAATTCCCCCCTCCACTTT. It encodes CASNVQGPNSPLHF.

CDR3 in amino acids: CASSEYSTGGYYGYTF. The CDR3 DNA reads TGTGCCAGCAGTGAATATTCGACAGGGGGCTACTATGGCTACACCTTC. The gene calls are TRBV6-1 and TRBJ1-2; 10 bases line up with TRBD1. Looked up from germline, CDR1 is MNHNS and CDR2 is SASEGT. This CDR3 contains 16 residues. V lost 2 bases to trimming and J lost 3 bases; unmatched junction nucleotides: 6.

This chain uses TRBV5-1 with TRBJ2-1; weak D call: TRBD1 (7 bases). Germline V gene lookup returns CDR1 SGHRS and CDR2 YFSETQ. The length of the CDR3 is 14 residues. With 4 bases removed from V and 9 bases from J, the gap between germline ends came to 17 bases. This CDR3 is CASSPQGGQSEQFF. For the CDR3, the DNA is TGCGCCAGCAGCCCTCAGGGGGGCCAGAGTGAGCAGTTCTTC.

V usage is TRBV2 and J usage is TRBJ2-2; D perhaps matches TRBD2 (7 bases). CDR3 length: 15 residues. Germline V gene sequence: CDR1 SNHLY, CDR2 FYNNEI. V lost 4 bases and J 4 bases, leaving 13 bases between the germline ends. The CDR3 coding sequence is TGTGCCAGCAGTGCGGAGGGGGGGCTCACCGGGGAGCTGTTTTTT. Protein sequence: CASSAEGGLTGELFF.

This clone was recorded only once. The gene calls are TRBV2 and TRBJ2-1; the match to TRBD2 covers 9 bases. The CDR3 sequence is 14 residues long. Germline lookup yields CDR1 SNHLY and CDR2 FYNNEI. Trimming took 5 bases from V and 4 from J; bases not matched to a gene: 3. CDR3 loop: CASSRLAGYNEQFF. DNA of the CDR3: TGTGCCAGCAGTCGGCTAGCGGGATACAATGAGCAGTTCTTC.

This rearrangement joins TRBV5-7 to TRBJ1-5; the match to TRBD1 covers 8 bases. TRBV5-7 is classed as an ORF, of uncertain function. This CDR3 has 17 residues. V lost 4 bases and J lost 3; bases outside the gene matches: 12. DNA of the CDR3: TGTGCCAGCAGCCCGGACAGGGTTGATAATTCCAATCAGCCCCAGCATTTT. Translating it yields CASSPDRVDNSNQPQHF.

Turning to this clone: A read error may produce the germline difference seen at one junction end. Other DNA sequences in this specimen translate into the identical CDR3. This chain joins TRBV7-6 and TRBJ1-6, with D maybe TRBD1 (6 bases). Per germline, CDR1 SGHVS and CDR2 FNYEAQ. CDR3 length: 14 residues. The CDR3 region is CASSPTGHNSPLHF. The CDR3 bases are TGTGCCAGCAGCCCGACAGGCCATAATTCCCCCCTCCACTTT.

The CDR3 is CASSQWGRMNTEAFF. Written as DNA, the CDR3 is TGTGCCAGCAGCCAATGGGGGCGGATGAACACTGAAGCTTTCTTT. The gene calls are TRBV5-4 and TRBJ1-1; perhaps TRBD1 as D (6 bases). The ends were cut back, 4 bases at V and 0 bases at J, with 13 bases in the middle. Looked up from germline, CDR1 is SGHNT and CDR2 is YYREEE (reference sequence). CDR3 length: 15 amino acids.

The chain combines TRBV7-6 with TRBJ2-1; TRBD2 matches 11 bases. V lost 6 bases, J lost 10 bases, and 5 bases stayed unmatched. The CDR3 is made up of 13 amino acids. CDR1 and CDR2 from the germline V gene are SGHVS and FNYEAQ. The CDR3 DNA reads as TGTGCCAGCAGGTCGGGACTAGCGGAAGAGCAGTTCTTC. Protein sequence: CASRSGLAEEQFF.

The chain carries TRBV4-2 and TRBJ2-2, with TRBD1 matching 10 bases. The germline gives CDR1 LGHNA, CDR2 YNFKEQ. The J segment lost 5 bases and the V segment lost 3 bases, leaving 6 bases of the junction unmatched. There are 16 residues in the CDR3. CDR3 residues: CASSHPGQGPTGELFF. The CDR3 DNA is TGTGCCAGCAGCCATCCGGGACAGGGGCCTACCGGGGAGCTGTTTTTT.